This T cell receptor beta chain was observed in a study of monozygotic twins with inflammatory bowel disease. Germline V CDR1 and CDR2: MGHRA, YSYEKL. This CDR3 contains 18 residues. Using TCRalpha and TCRbeta cDNA, the researchers carried out two nested PCRs that lasted roughly 16 and 10 cycles. TCRdb reprocessed the 5' RACE reads and reports one entry per CDR3 protein, with no DNA. The table gives 350,000 to 500,000 distinct CDR3 sequences; the top ten clones make up roughly 2.2% of it. The chain has TRBV4-1 and TRBJ1-4; the TCRdb D gene call, TRBD1, has no DNA to confirm it. Sequenced: blood. This sequence was found in a human donor with ulcerative colitis or Crohn's disease, or a healthy co-twin of an affected twin (not recorded which). CDR3 in amino acids: CASSQDRDSPSRGEKLFF.